This TCR beta chain came from a study of T-cell reconstitution after alpha-beta-depleted transplantation in children. This clonotype came up a few times. The TCRbeta library incorporated unique molecular identifiers. A single record per CDR3 protein comes from TCRdb applying MiXCR to the PCR reads. The data show around 500,000 distinct CDR3 sequences, with under 15% seen just once and about 5.4% held by the top ten. The CDR3 covers 15 residues. The germline gives CDR1 MNHEY, CDR2 SVGEGT. With V trimmed by 10 bases and J by 5 bases, 11 bases remained unmatched. The chain combines TRBV6-2 or TRBV6-3 with TRBJ2-5, with 12 bases matching TRBD1. The sample in question was PBMCs from the stem cell graft donor, obtained from the stem cell graft. The receptor's source is a human donor who donated a stem cell graft to a child with combined immunodeficiency. CDR3 region: CATETGTGGWETQYF. The CDR3 DNA is TGTGCCACAGAAACCGGGACAGGGGGCTGGGAGACCCAGTACTTC.